Included here is one T cell receptor (beta chain) sequence, with context. The germline V gene encodes CDR1 LNHDA and CDR2 SQIVND (reference sequence). This CDR3 region has 15 residues. J lost 6 bases, V lost 5 bases, and 7 bases had no gene match. This entry comes from a study of blood T cell repertoires in COVID-19. Per the authors' pipeline: Nucleated cell number was recorded as an estimate derived from reference gene primer amplification. Produced via immunoSEQ multiplex PCR; TCRdb's table is partial and in-frame only. The DNA was the basis for D and trimming; V, J and clone size are from that table. Of approximately 73,000 clones listed, roughly 87% are singletons.

Material: peripheral blood. The chain links TRBV19 to TRBJ1-5, with TRBD1 identical over 10 bases. This sequence originates from an older man with acute or convalescent COVID-19. CDR3 amino acids: CASSVTGGSTQPQHF. The CDR3 DNA sequence: TGTGCCAGTAGTGTGACAGGGGGCTCTACTCAGCCCCAGCATTTT.